One and the same sample provided the 11 T cell receptor beta chains below, sequenced in a study of blood T cells in healthy people across ages. Using a J-beta primer mix together with a sample-barcoded 5' primer, a second PCR was run for roughly 6 to 11 cycles. From the 5' RACE reads, TCRdb called clonotypes with MiXCR, one entry per CDR3 protein. Here the sample spans around 1,000,000 distinct CDR3 sequences, about 25% being singletons. The same data also went into a second study, on T cells of mothers and their children.

The sample taken for sequencing was blood. The receptors come from a girl aged 2 to 10 in good health.

This clonotype occurred a few times. The genes are TRBV2 and TRBJ1-2, with D perhaps matching TRBD1 (6 bases). Germline CDR1 SNHLY, CDR2 FYNNEI. The CDR3 is 13 amino acids. V shed 1 base and J shed 13 bases, with 16 bases lying between them. CDR3 residues: CASSEVGGLILTF. For the CDR3, the DNA is TGTGCCAGCAGTGAAGTGGGGGGGCTTATCCTCACCTTC.

The V call is TRBV7-2, the J call TRBJ1-3; D is uncertain. V was trimmed by 4 bases and J by 0 bases, leaving 4 bases between them. The CDR3 is 13 residues long. Germline V gives CDR1 SGHTA, CDR2 FQGNSA. The chain's CDR3 is CASSWDSGNTIYF. The CDR3 DNA reads as TGTGCCAGCAGCTGGGACTCTGGAAACACCATATATTTT.

The rearrangement joins TRBV7-8 to TRBJ1-5, with a possible D match to TRBD1 (6 bases). CDR1 is SGHVS, CDR2 FQNEAQ, per germline. Trimming took 2 bases from V and 2 from J, leaving 13 bases between them. This CDR3 is 16 amino acids long. CDR3 residues: CASSLPPGEGNQPQHF. The CDR3 coding sequence is TGTGCCAGCAGCTTACCCCCAGGGGAAGGCAATCAGCCCCAGCATTTT.

The rearrangement links TRBV15 to TRBJ1-5; no definite D call. Germline assignment: CDR1 LNHNV and CDR2 YYDKDF (reference sequence). V lost 11 bases, J lost 4 bases, and 21 bases lay in between. The CDR3 consists of 15 residues. CDR3 in DNA: TGTGCCTCTGGAGGTATTACGGGTATGAATCAGCCCCAGCATTTT. It encodes CASGGITGMNQPQHF.

The rearrangement joins TRBV6-5 to TRBJ2-7, with TRBD2 matching over 13 bases. The germline gives CDR1 MNHEY, CDR2 SVGAGI. The CDR3 consists of 16 residues. V trimming: 2 bases; J trimming: 7 bases; junction bases outside the gene matches: 8. The CDR3 nucleotides read TGTGCCAGCAGTTACGGGGGACAGGGACTAGCGGGGGAGCAGTACTTC. This codes for CASSYGGQGLAGEQYF.

V usage is TRBV7-2 and J usage is TRBJ2-7; D is uncertain. The CDR3 length is 11 residues. With 1 base removed from V and 6 bases from J, the gap between germline ends came to 4 bases. The V gene's germline CDR1 is SGHTA and CDR2 FQGNSA. CDR3 sequence reads: CASSLVFEQYF. In DNA form, the CDR3 reads TGTGCCAGCAGCTTAGTGTTCGAGCAGTACTTC.

J is TRBJ2-2 and V is TRBV20-1; D possibly corresponds to TRBD2 (5 bases). Trimming pared 6 bases from V and 6 bases from J, leaving 11 bases between. The CDR3 totals 12 residues. The germline V gene encodes CDR1 DFQATT and CDR2 SNEGSKA (reference sequence). This chain's CDR3 is CSARLIPGELFF. CDR3 nucleotides: TGCAGTGCGAGACTAATCCCCGGGGAGCTGTTTTTT.

This clonotype was observed a few times. The rearrangement uses TRBV6-6 and TRBJ1-2, with D uncertain. V dropped 4 bases and J dropped 5 bases, with 14 bases sitting between them. The V gene's germline CDR1 is MNHNY and CDR2 SVGAGI (reference sequence). CDR3 length equals 14 residues. This CDR3 reads CASSSRVGRYGYTF. CDR3 DNA sequence: TGTGCCAGCAGTTCACGGGTGGGTCGGTATGGCTACACCTTC.

The sample holds a few counts of this clonotype. The chain joins TRBV3-1 to TRBJ2-1; D remains unclear. This CDR3 is 15 amino acids long. Per germline, CDR1 LGHDT and CDR2 YNNKEL (reference sequence). Trimming pared 1 base from V and 2 bases from J, leaving 9 bases between. This chain's CDR3 is CASSQGANPYNEQFF. Written as DNA, the CDR3 is TGTGCCAGCAGCCAAGGGGCGAATCCCTACAATGAGCAGTTCTTC.

The V and J genes are TRBV3-1 and TRBJ1-2; possible D gene TRBD1, 5 bases. Germline CDR1 reads LGHDT; CDR2 reads YNNKEL (reference sequence). Trimming cost V 0 bases and J 8 bases, with 13 bases left between them. The CDR3 has 14 residues. CDR3 bases: TGTGCCAGCAGCCAAGACAGGGTCATCAACGGCTACACCTTC. It is translated as CASSQDRVINGYTF.

V usage is TRBV29-1 and J usage is TRBJ2-5; D uncertain. The tail of the sequence fits TRBJ2-1 better, so the J call may be wrong. Germline lookup yields CDR1 SQVTM and CDR2 ANQGSEA. The CDR3 sequence is 11 residues long. CDR3 bases: TGCAGCGTTGAACAGGTCGATGAGCAGTTCTTC. It codes for CSVEQVDEQFF.